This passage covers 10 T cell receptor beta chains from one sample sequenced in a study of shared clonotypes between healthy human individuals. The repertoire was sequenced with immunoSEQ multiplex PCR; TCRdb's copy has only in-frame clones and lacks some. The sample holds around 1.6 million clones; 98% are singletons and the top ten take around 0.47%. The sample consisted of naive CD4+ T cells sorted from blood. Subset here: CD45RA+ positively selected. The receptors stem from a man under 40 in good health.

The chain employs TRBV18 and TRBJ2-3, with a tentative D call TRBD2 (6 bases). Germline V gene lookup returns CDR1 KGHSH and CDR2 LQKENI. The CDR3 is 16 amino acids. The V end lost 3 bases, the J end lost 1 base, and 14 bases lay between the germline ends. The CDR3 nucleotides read TGTGCCAGCTCACCTACGCTAGCGACGGGCACAGATACGCAGTATTTT. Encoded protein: CASSPTLATGTDTQYF.

The CDR3 protein is CASSFPGTRYTGELFF. DNA for the CDR3: TGTGCCAGCAGTTTCCCTGGGACACGGTACACCGGGGAGCTGTTTTTT. The chain employs TRBV28 and TRBJ2-2; a possible D gene is TRBD1 (6 bases). Germline V gene data show CDR1 as MDHEN and CDR2 as SYDVKM. V lost 3 bases, J lost 3 bases, and 14 bases lay in between. The CDR3 is 16 residues long.

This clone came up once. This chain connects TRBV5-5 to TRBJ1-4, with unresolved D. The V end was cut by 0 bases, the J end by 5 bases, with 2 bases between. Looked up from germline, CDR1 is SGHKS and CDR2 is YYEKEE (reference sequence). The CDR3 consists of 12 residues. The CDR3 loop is CASSLVNEKLFF. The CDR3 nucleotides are TGTGCCAGCAGCTTGGTAAATGAAAAACTGTTTTTT.

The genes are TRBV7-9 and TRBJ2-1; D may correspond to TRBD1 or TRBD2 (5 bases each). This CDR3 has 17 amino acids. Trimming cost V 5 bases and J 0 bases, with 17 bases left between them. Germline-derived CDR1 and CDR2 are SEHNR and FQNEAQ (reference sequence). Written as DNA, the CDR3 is TGTGCCAGCAGCCTCCTCGGGACCCCCATCTCCTACAATGAGCAGTTCTTC. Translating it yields CASSLLGTPISYNEQFF.

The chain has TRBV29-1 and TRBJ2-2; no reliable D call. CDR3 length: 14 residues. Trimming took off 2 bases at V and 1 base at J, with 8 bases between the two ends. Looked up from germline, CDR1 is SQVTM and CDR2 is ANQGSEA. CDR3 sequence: CSVEIGGNTGELFF. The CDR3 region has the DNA TGCAGCGTTGAAATTGGCGGGAACACCGGGGAGCTGTTTTTT.

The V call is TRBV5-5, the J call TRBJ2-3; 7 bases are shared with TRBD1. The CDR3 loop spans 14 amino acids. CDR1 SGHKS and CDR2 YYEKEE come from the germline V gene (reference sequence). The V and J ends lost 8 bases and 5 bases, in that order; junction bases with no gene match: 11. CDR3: CARTHRGSVDTQYF. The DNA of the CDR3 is TGTGCCAGAACGCACAGGGGTTCTGTAGATACGCAGTATTTT.

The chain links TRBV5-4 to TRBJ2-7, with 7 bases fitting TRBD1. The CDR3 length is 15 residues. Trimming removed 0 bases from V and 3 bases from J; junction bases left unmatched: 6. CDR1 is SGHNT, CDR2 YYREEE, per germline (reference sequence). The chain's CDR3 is CASSLEGQRSYEQYF. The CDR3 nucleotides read TGTGCCAGCAGCTTGGAGGGACAGCGAAGCTACGAGCAGTACTTC.

CDR3 in DNA: TGTGCCAGCAGCTTCCTAAGGTCAGATACGCAGTATTTT. Its translation: CASSFLRSDTQYF. This chain joins TRBV16 and TRBJ2-3; D gene uncertain. Looked up from germline, CDR1 is KGHSY and CDR2 is FQNENV. V lost 5 bases and J lost 4, with 10 bases in between. The CDR3 is 13 amino acids.

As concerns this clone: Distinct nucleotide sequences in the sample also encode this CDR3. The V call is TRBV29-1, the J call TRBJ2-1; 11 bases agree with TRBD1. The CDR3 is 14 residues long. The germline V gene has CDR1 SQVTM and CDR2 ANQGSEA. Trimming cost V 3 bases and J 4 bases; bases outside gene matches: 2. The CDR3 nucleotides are TGCAGCGTTGAGCGGGACAGGGGGTACAATGAGCAGTTCTTC. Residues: CSVERDRGYNEQFF.

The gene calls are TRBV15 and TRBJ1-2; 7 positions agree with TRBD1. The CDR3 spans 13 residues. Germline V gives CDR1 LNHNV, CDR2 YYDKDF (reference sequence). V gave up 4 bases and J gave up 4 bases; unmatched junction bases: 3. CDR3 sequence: CATSTRDSYGYTF. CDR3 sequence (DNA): TGTGCCACCAGCACCCGGGACAGCTATGGCTACACCTTC. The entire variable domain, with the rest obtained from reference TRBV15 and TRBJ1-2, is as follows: DAMVIQNPRYQVTQFGKPVTLSCSQTLNHNVMYWYQQKSSQAPKLLFHYYDKDFNNEADTPDNFQSRRPNTSFCFLDIRSPGLGDTAMYLCATSTRDSYGYTFGSGTRLTVV.